The 22 T cell receptor beta chains given below trace back to one sample, sequenced in a study of cytotoxic CD8 clonotypes in ibrutinib-treated CLL. TCRdb keeps only in-frame clones here, not all; method: immunoSEQ multiplex PCR. The sample has fewer than 13,000 clones, 79% seen once; the top ten hold about 15%. Here the sequenced sample was PBMCs, taken at disease progression, from a patient treated with ibrutinib. The receptors come from a human donor with chronic lymphocytic leukemia.

This sequence joins TRBV5-5 and TRBJ1-3; D gene unclear. V was cut by 4 bases and J by 3 bases, with 14 bases left in between. The CDR3 totals 15 residues. The germline V gene has CDR1 SGHKS and CDR2 YYEKEE (reference sequence). CDR3: CASSREIGSGNTIYF. CDR3 DNA sequence: TGTGCCAGCAGCCGGGAGATCGGGAGTGGAAACACCATATATTTT.

The chain employs TRBV2 and TRBJ1-4, with TRBD1 as a possible D gene (5 bases). Germline CDR1 reads SNHLY; CDR2 reads FYNNEI. The CDR3 spans 16 residues. The V end was cut by 5 bases, the J end by 6 bases, with 19 bases between. DNA of the CDR3: TGTGCCAGCAGTCGCCCTAGGGGTTTGGCTTATGAAAAACTGTTTTTT. Protein sequence: CASSRPRGLAYEKLFF. The full variable domain, its missing parts supplied by reference TRBV2 and TRBJ1-4, is EPEVTQTPSHQVTQMGQEVILRCVPISNHLYFYWYRQILGQKVEFLVSFYNNEISEKSEIFDDQFSVERPDGSNFTLKIRSTKLEDSAMYFCASSRPRGLAYEKLFFGSGTQLSVL.

Worth noting for this clone: The junction does not match germline at one end; this may be a read error. The chain recombines TRBV10-3 with TRBJ2-7, with 10 nucleotides matching TRBD1. In germline, CDR1 is ENHRY, CDR2 SYGVKD. The CDR3 sequence is 13 residues long. In DNA form, the CDR3 reads TGTGCCATCCGTGACAGGGGGCAAGGCGAGCAGTACTTC. It yields the protein CAIRDRGQGEQYF.

This clone appeared once. The chain uses TRBV15 and TRBJ2-3; D gene unclear. The CDR3 consists of 17 residues. Trimming left V 3 bases short and J 5 bases short, with 21 bases between. The germline V gene has CDR1 LNHNV and CDR2 YYDKDF (reference sequence). The CDR3 protein is CATSSGRRPKEKDTQYF. DNA of the CDR3: TGTGCCACCAGCAGCGGTCGCAGGCCCAAGGAAAAAGATACGCAGTATTTT.

This rearrangement joins TRBV2 to TRBJ2-5, with D perhaps matching TRBD1 or TRBD2 (5 bases each). Germline V lookup: CDR1 SNHLY, CDR2 FYNNEI. This CDR3 spans 17 amino acids. The V and J ends lost 5 bases and 1 base respectively, with 20 bases between them. As DNA, the CDR3 is TGTGCCAGCAGTACCGACTCTGGTTTAGGGACCCAAGAGACCCAGTACTTC. It translates to CASSTDSGLGTQETQYF.

V is TRBV18 and J is TRBJ2-6; no definite D call. The CDR3 covers 14 residues. Germline V lookup: CDR1 KGHSH, CDR2 LQKENI. Trimming cost V 0 bases and J 3 bases, with 3 bases left between them. The CDR3 sequence is CASSPPNGANVLTF. In DNA form, the CDR3 reads TGTGCCAGCTCACCACCGAATGGGGCCAACGTCCTGACTTTC.

V is TRBV27 and J is TRBJ2-7, with unresolved D. With 0 bases removed from V and 0 bases from J, the gap between germline ends came to 9 bases. The CDR3 runs to 15 residues. The germline V gene has CDR1 MNHEY and CDR2 SMNVEV (reference sequence). CDR3 protein: CASSLSPLSSYEQYF. The CDR3 DNA follows: TGTGCCAGCAGTTTATCCCCTCTCAGCTCCTACGAGCAGTACTTC.

CDR3: CAWSRFGEKLFF. CDR3 in DNA: TGTGCCTGGAGCCGCTTCGGGGAAAAACTGTTTTTT. The chain recombines TRBV30 with TRBJ1-4; no reliable D call. Trimming removed 3 bases from V and 8 bases from J, with 10 bases in between. The CDR3 has 12 residues. Looked up from germline, CDR1 is GTSNPN and CDR2 is SVGIG (reference sequence).

On this clone: It is unclear where the CDR3 begins or ends on the DNA, so no DNA is shown, and the CDR3 is as TCRdb lists it. The chain is built from TRBV2 and TRBJ2-5; the DNA was not compared with TRBD1, the D call given in the table. Germline CDR1 and CDR2: SNHLY and FYNNEI. The CDR3 is 13 amino acids in total, end residues counted. CDR3 loop: CASSSSTPPAQYF.

This clone was seen only a few times. This sample includes further DNA sequences coding for the same CDR3. The V gene is TRBV7-3, the J gene TRBJ2-1; 7 bases are shared with TRBD2. Germline CDR1 is SGHTA and CDR2 is FQGTGA. The CDR3 extends over 13 amino acids. Trimming removed 4 bases from V and 6 bases from J; junction bases left unmatched: 3. The DNA for the CDR3 is TGTGCCAGCAGCTCTAGCGGAGTCAATGAGCAGTTCTTC. This translates into CASSSSGVNEQFF.

The rearrangement uses TRBV6-1 and TRBJ2-7; 7 bases agree with TRBD2. Per the germline V gene, CDR1 is MNHNS and CDR2 is SASEGT. Trimming cost V 5 bases and J 0 bases; bases outside gene matches: 7. CDR3 length: 15 amino acids. CDR3 region: CASSKKRERSYEQYF. CDR3 DNA: TGTGCCAGCAGTAAAAAGCGGGAACGCTCCTACGAGCAGTACTTC.

This clone was seen a handful of times. The chain carries TRBV5-1 and TRBJ1-3; no clear D. The germline V gene encodes CDR1 SGHRS and CDR2 YFSETQ. This CDR3 region has 16 residues. V was pared by 3 bases and J by 2 bases, with 15 bases between. CDR3 in amino acids: CASSSGPEWTGNTIYF. In nucleotides, the CDR3 is TGCGCCAGCAGCTCCGGGCCTGAGTGGACTGGAAACACCATATATTTT.

In this sample, this clone is large. The chain recombines TRBV28 with TRBJ2-7; the D gene is possibly TRBD1 (6 bases). The CDR3 spans 13 residues. Trimming shortened V by 6 bases and J by 0 bases, and 9 bases separated the two germline ends. The V gene's germline CDR1 is MDHEN and CDR2 SYDVKM. The CDR3 DNA follows: TGTGCCAGCAGGGAGGACAGCTCCTACGAGCAGTACTTC. Translated: CASREDSSYEQYF.

The V and J genes are TRBV6-5 and TRBJ1-5, with 8 bases identical to TRBD1. Germline V gene data show CDR1 as MNHEY and CDR2 as SVGAGI. V was pared by 0 bases and J by 15 bases, with 10 bases of the junction left unmatched. The CDR3 totals 14 residues. CDR3 coding DNA: TGTGCCAGCAGTTACTCCCGGACAGGGCAGGAACTGCATTTT. The encoded protein is CASSYSRTGQELHF.

This clone came up a few times. J is TRBJ1-1 and V is TRBV9; 8 bases align to TRBD1. Germline lookup yields CDR1 SGDLS and CDR2 YYNGEE. Germline trimming cut 0 bases from V and 6 bases from J; bases unmatched to any gene: 7. This CDR3 region has 15 residues. The CDR3 region is CASSVVAGGASEAFF. The CDR3 DNA reads as TGTGCCAGCAGCGTAGTGGCAGGGGGCGCTTCTGAAGCTTTCTTT.

There are a few counts of this clone. V gene TRBV5-6 combines with J gene TRBJ2-1; possible D gene TRBD2, 5 bases. V lost 4 bases, J lost 5 bases, and 16 bases lay in between. This CDR3 is built from 15 residues. Germline V gene sequence: CDR1 SGHDT, CDR2 YYEEEE. The chain's CDR3 is CASSRITGFNNEQFF. DNA for the CDR3: TGTGCCAGCAGCAGGATCACGGGGTTCAACAATGAGCAGTTCTTC.

The J gene is TRBJ2-2, the V gene TRBV5-1; TRBD2 is a possible D gene (6 bases). This CDR3 contains 15 residues. Germline V gene sequence: CDR1 SGHRS, CDR2 YFSETQ. V lost 1 base and J 6 bases, leaving 13 bases between the germline ends. Here the CDR3 reads CASSLFGGGAGELFF. The CDR3, as DNA: TGCGCCAGCAGCTTGTTTGGGGGAGGCGCCGGGGAGCTGTTTTTT.

This chain's CDR3 is CASRPQGGPFNYGYTF. In DNA, the CDR3 is TGTGCCAGCAGACCCCAAGGGGGCCCCTTTAACTATGGCTACACCTTC. This chain connects TRBV2 to TRBJ1-2; 7 bases are a match to TRBD1. The CDR3 runs 16 residues. The V gene's germline CDR1 is SNHLY and CDR2 FYNNEI. Trimming cost V 6 bases and J 1 base; bases outside gene matches: 11.

V is TRBV27 and J is TRBJ2-5; D not certain. Germline V gene sequence: CDR1 MNHEY, CDR2 SMNVEV (reference sequence). The V and J ends lost 3 bases and 1 base respectively, with 9 bases between them. This CDR3 is 14 amino acids long. CDR3 sequence: CASSFLGPQETQYF. As DNA, the CDR3 is TGTGCCAGCAGTTTTTTAGGGCCCCAAGAGACCCAGTACTTC.

This chain uses TRBV7-3 with TRBJ2-7; 9 bases line up with TRBD1. CDR1 and CDR2 from the germline V gene are SGHTA and FQGTGA. With 0 bases clipped from V and 3 bases from J, the junction kept 3 bases outside the gene matches. This CDR3 has 15 amino acids. This CDR3 is CASSLTGTGIYEQYF. The CDR3 bases are TGTGCCAGCAGCTTAACCGGGACAGGGATCTACGAGCAGTACTTC.

The V and J genes are TRBV19 and TRBJ2-1; the D gene is possibly TRBD2 (6 bases). This CDR3 has 14 amino acids. Trimming took off 5 bases at V and 6 bases at J, with 14 bases between the two ends. The germline V gene encodes CDR1 LNHDA and CDR2 SQIVND (reference sequence). Written as DNA, the CDR3 is TGTGCCAGTAGTCCTCGACTAGAACTCAATGAGCAGTTCTTC. This gives the protein CASSPRLELNEQFF.

This clone was counted a few times. Written as DNA, the CDR3 is TGTGCCAGCAGCTCCCCCCCCGGGACAGCGGGCACTGAAGCTTTCTTT. It is translated as CASSSPPGTAGTEAFF. V usage is TRBV7-9 and J usage is TRBJ1-1; 7 bases map to TRBD1. Germline V gene lookup returns CDR1 SEHNR and CDR2 FQNEAQ (reference sequence). There are 16 residues in the CDR3. V dropped 4 bases and J dropped 4; count of bases not matched to a gene: 12.